These 19 T cell receptor beta chains were sequenced from one sample in a study of T cells in Graves' hyperthyroidism and ophthalmopathy. TCR beta CDR3 sequences were amplified from RNA transcripts. The TCR CDR3 was amplified in a first-round RT-PCR using the HTBI primer set. TCRdb re-analysed the multiplex PCR reads in MiXCR, keeping a single row per CDR3 protein. The table includes some 300,000 distinct CDR3 sequences, less than 20% detected once. Sequenced input: blood. All receptors derive from a man aged 50 or older with Graves' ophthalmopathy.

About this clonotype itself: A much larger clone lies a single base off, so this may be a read error. The CDR3 does not end in the conserved phenylalanine or tryptophan, so this is likely a read error. The chain joins TRBV11-2 to TRBJ2-5; no definite D call. Trimming shortened V by 5 bases and J by 5 bases, and 9 bases separated the two germline ends. The germline gives CDR1 SGHAT, CDR2 FQNNGV. The CDR3 has 12 amino acids. The CDR3 DNA sequence: TGTGCCAGCAGCCAAGAGAGGGAGACCCAGTACCTC. Protein: CASSQERETQYL.

This chain joins TRBV5-1 and TRBJ2-3; 9 nucleotides match TRBD1. V lost 4 bases and J lost 2; bases outside the gene matches: 8. CDR3 length: 16 amino acids. CDR1 and CDR2 from the germline V gene are SGHRS and YFSETQ. The CDR3 loop is CASSTGQGGNTDTQYF. As DNA, the CDR3 is TGCGCCAGCAGCACGGGACAGGGAGGAAACACAGATACGCAGTATTTT.

The chain has TRBV5-1 and TRBJ2-1; D not certain. This CDR3 contains 13 residues. Germline-derived CDR1 and CDR2 are SGHRS and YFSETQ. V shed 4 bases and J shed 12 bases, with 17 bases lying between them. CDR3: CASSQYKEYGQFF. CDR3 nucleotide sequence: TGCGCCAGCAGCCAATACAAGGAATATGGGCAGTTCTTC.

The rearrangement links TRBV7-4 to TRBJ2-7; 7 bases are shared with TRBD1. Germline CDR1 and CDR2: SGHVT and SQSDAQ. V lost 2 bases to trimming and J lost 2 bases; unmatched junction nucleotides: 9. The CDR3 consists of 16 residues. The CDR3 spells CASSLNGTGTAYEQYF. In DNA form, the CDR3 reads TGTGCCAGCAGCTTAAATGGTACAGGGACAGCCTACGAGCAGTACTTC.

In this sample, this clonotype turned up many times. The chain combines TRBV12-3 or TRBV12-4 with TRBJ2-3; unclear D gene. V was cut by 6 bases and J by 3 bases, with 7 bases left in between. The CDR3 runs 12 residues. Written as DNA, the CDR3 is TGTGCCAGCAGCCCTGAGACAGATACGCAGTATTTT. This gives the protein CASSPETDTQYF.

In its sample, this clonotype was seen a few times. The gene calls are TRBV7-2 and TRBJ2-6; no reliable D call. The length of the CDR3 is 14 residues. The V and J ends lost 5 bases and 0 bases respectively, with 5 bases between them. Per the germline V gene, CDR1 is SGHTA and CDR2 is FQGNSA. CDR3 bases: TGTGCCAGCAGCCACGACTCTGGGGCCAACGTCCTGACTTTC. It encodes CASSHDSGANVLTF.

In its sample, this clonotype was seen many times. J is TRBJ2-1 and V is TRBV30; D is undetermined. The CDR3 covers 17 residues. Trimming shortened V by 1 base and J by 5 bases, and 21 bases separated the two germline ends. Germline-derived CDR1 and CDR2 are GTSNPN and SVGIG (reference sequence). CDR3 amino acids: CAWSGWWDDGGNNEQFF. The CDR3, as DNA: TGTGCCTGGAGTGGTTGGTGGGATGATGGTGGGAACAATGAGCAGTTCTTC.

The chain is built from TRBV2 and TRBJ1-6; TRBD1 aligns across 7 bases. V shed 8 bases, J shed 6 bases, and the junction held 7 bases outside the gene matches. Germline V gene lookup returns CDR1 SNHLY and CDR2 FYNNEI. This CDR3 spans 14 amino acids. CDR3 DNA: TGTGCCAGCTTTTCGGGACAGCCTAATTCACCCCTCCACTTT. This encodes CASFSGQPNSPLHF.

This clonotype was counted between two and nine times. The rearrangement joins TRBV12-3 or TRBV12-4 to TRBJ2-5; no firm D call. Trimming stripped 1 base from V and 5 bases from J, with 11 bases between. The CDR3 length is 14 residues. As DNA, the CDR3 is TGTGCCAGCAGTTTAGACACGGCCGTGGAGACCCAGTACTTC. Translated: CASSLDTAVETQYF.

This clonotype was counted many times. V and J are TRBV30 and TRBJ1-2, with TRBD1 matching 7 bases. Per the germline V gene, CDR1 is GTSNPN and CDR2 is SVGIG (reference sequence). The CDR3 runs to 14 residues. V lost 2 bases to trimming and J lost 3 bases; unmatched junction nucleotides: 6. The CDR3: CAWSPIGQDYGYTF. DNA for the CDR3: TGTGCCTGGAGTCCGATCGGACAGGACTATGGCTACACCTTC.

The rearrangement joins TRBV7-2 to TRBJ1-5; D perhaps matches TRBD1 (5 bases). The CDR3 contains 14 residues. CDR1 is SGHTA, CDR2 FQGNSA, per germline. V was shortened by 5 bases and J by 11 bases, with 19 bases between the two germline ends. In nucleotides, the CDR3 is TGTGCCAGCAGCCCCGGGCAGGGCCTATCAGCCCAGCATTTT. Protein product: CASSPGQGLSAQHF.

The chain carries TRBV10-3 and TRBJ2-1; no clear D. The CDR3 is made up of 14 amino acids. Germline V gene lookup returns CDR1 ENHRY and CDR2 SYGVKD. V gave up 9 bases and J gave up 6 bases, with 18 bases separating them. CDR3 amino acids: CAIVRDPSGNEQFF. The DNA of the CDR3 is TGTGCCATAGTGCGAGACCCTTCTGGCAATGAGCAGTTCTTC.

The sample holds many counts of this clonotype. The chain joins TRBV30 to TRBJ2-1, with TRBD1 as a possible D gene (6 bases). Germline CDR1 GTSNPN, CDR2 SVGIG (reference sequence). CDR3 length: 14 amino acids. V lost 0 bases, J lost 5 bases, and 11 bases lay in between. The CDR3 bases are TGTGCCTGGAGTGTACAGGGTACGGACAATGAGCAGTTCTTC. This encodes CAWSVQGTDNEQFF.

This clonotype has at least ten counts. V gene TRBV27 combines with J gene TRBJ2-7; 8 bases fit TRBD2. Looked up from germline, CDR1 is MNHEY and CDR2 is SMNVEV (reference sequence). V lost 8 bases, J lost 3 bases, and 15 bases stayed unmatched. The CDR3 extends over 16 amino acids. CDR3 region: CASSPGTGGGFYEQYF. The CDR3 DNA reads TGTGCCAGCTCCCCAGGCACGGGGGGGGGGTTCTACGAGCAGTACTTC.

Notes on this clonotype: A read error may produce the germline difference seen at one junction end. This CDR3 is CSARVPTNFGYTF. Written as DNA, the CDR3 is TGCAGTGCTAGGGTCCCGACTAACTTTGGCTACACCTTC. The gene calls are TRBV20-1 and TRBJ1-2; no clear D gene. This CDR3 comprises 13 residues. Germline loops: CDR1 DFQATT, CDR2 SNEGSKA (reference sequence).

This clonotype was seen at least ten times. This rearrangement joins TRBV9 to TRBJ2-7, with 8 positions matching TRBD2. CDR1 and CDR2 (germline): SGDLS, YYNGEE. There are 15 residues in the CDR3. Germline trimming cut 3 bases from V and 4 bases from J; bases unmatched to any gene: 9. CDR3 DNA sequence: TGTGCCAGCAGCGCTTTTGGGACTAGTTCGTACGAGCAGTACTTC. Its translation is CASSAFGTSSYEQYF.

The chain uses TRBV25-1 and TRBJ2-3; TRBD1 might be the D (5 bases). With 5 bases removed from V and 1 base from J, the gap between germline ends came to 13 bases. Germline V gene data show CDR1 as MGHDK and CDR2 as SYGVNS. The CDR3 has 15 amino acids. CDR3 in amino acids: CASSFLQGGTDTQYF. Here the CDR3 DNA reads TGTGCCAGCAGTTTTCTCCAAGGGGGCACAGATACGCAGTATTTT.

The chain links TRBV29-1 to TRBJ2-1; no reliable D call. Germline V lookup: CDR1 SQVTM, CDR2 ANQGSEA. The CDR3 totals 13 residues. Trimming cost V 4 bases and J 2 bases, with 9 bases left between them. The CDR3 sequence: CSVAGGTYNEQFF. The CDR3 nucleotides are TGCAGCGTTGCGGGTGGGACCTACAATGAGCAGTTCTTC.

This clonotype came up a few times. The chain employs TRBV4-1 and TRBJ2-5, with D tentatively TRBD2 (6 bases). The CDR3 is 15 residues long. Trimming took 4 bases from V and 5 from J, leaving 17 bases between them. From germline, CDR1 is MGHRA and CDR2 YSYEKL. CDR3 region: CASSPRERVLETQYF. The CDR3 bases are TGCGCCAGCAGCCCCAGGGAGCGGGTCCTGGAGACCCAGTACTTC.